This T cell receptor beta chain was obtained from a study of T cell repertoires in cytomegalovirus infection. Study context: CMV epitopes in the study were HLA-C-restricted (recently identified) and HLA-B-restricted (well studied).

Turning to this clonotype: Its antigen is not identified.

From the reads, TCRdb called clonotypes with MiXCR, one entry per CDR3 protein. Counted here are about a million distinct CDR3 sequences, 30% to 40% occurring once; the ten biggest clones make up about an eighth. Germline loops: CDR1 MNHEY, CDR2 SVGAGI. V shed 0 bases and J shed 2 bases, with 8 bases lying between them. The CDR3 spans 15 residues. Overall study results and limits: Ex vivo, HLA-C-restricted CMV-specific TCR beta clonotypes prevailed over the rest of the response.

The V call is TRBV6-5, the J call TRBJ1-3, with D possibly TRBD1 on 6 matching bases. The sequence came from a human donor in good health (CMV status not recorded). Some clones in this sample may be carry-over from other donors' samples. The source was cultured CD8+ T cells from PBMCs, collected from culture after CMV antigen stimulation. The CDR3 DNA reads TGTGCCAGCAGTTACTCGACAGGCGCTGGAAACACCATATATTTT. It yields the protein CASSYSTGAGNTIYF.